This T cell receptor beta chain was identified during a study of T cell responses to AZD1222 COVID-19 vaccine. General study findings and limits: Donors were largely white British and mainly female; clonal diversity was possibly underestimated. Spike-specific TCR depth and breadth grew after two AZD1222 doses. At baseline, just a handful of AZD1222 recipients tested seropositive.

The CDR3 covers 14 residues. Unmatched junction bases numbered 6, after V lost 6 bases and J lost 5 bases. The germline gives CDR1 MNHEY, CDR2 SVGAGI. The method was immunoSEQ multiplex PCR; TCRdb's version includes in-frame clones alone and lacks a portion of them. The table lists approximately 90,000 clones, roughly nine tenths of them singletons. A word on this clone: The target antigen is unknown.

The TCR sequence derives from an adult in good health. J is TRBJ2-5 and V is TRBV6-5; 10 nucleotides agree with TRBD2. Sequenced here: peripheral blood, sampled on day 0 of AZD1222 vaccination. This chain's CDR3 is CASRALAGDETQYF. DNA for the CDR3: TGTGCCAGCAGGGCTCTAGCGGGAGACGAGACCCAGTACTTC.